The 18 T cell receptor beta chains given below trace back to one sample, sequenced in a study of blood T cell repertoires in COVID-19. Method: immunoSEQ multiplex PCR; TCRdb's copy keeps in-frame clones and lacks some. This table has 250,000 to 350,000 clones, 80% to 90% appearing once. The sequencing sample was made of peripheral blood. These receptor sequences come from a young man with acute or convalescent COVID-19.

The chain combines TRBV7-9 with TRBJ1-5, with D perhaps TRBD1 (5 bases). Germline CDR1 reads SEHNR; CDR2 reads FQNEAQ (reference sequence). This CDR3 region has 13 residues. V lost 5 bases to trimming and J lost 4 bases, with 9 bases between them. The chain's CDR3 is CASSGGWNQPQHF. The CDR3 DNA reads as TGTGCCAGCAGCGGGGGGTGGAATCAGCCCCAGCATTTT. Full variable domain (remainder filled in from reference TRBV7-9 and TRBJ1-5): DTGVSQNPRHKITKRGQNVTFRCDPISEHNRLYWYRQTLGQGPEFLTYFQNEAQLEKSRLLSDRFSAERPKGSFSTLEIQRTEQGDSAMYLCASSGGWNQPQHFGDGTRLSIL.

The J gene is TRBJ1-1, the V gene TRBV27; D is uncertain. Germline V CDR1 and CDR2: MNHEY, SMNVEV (reference sequence). Trimming removed 1 base at V and 7 bases at J, with 10 bases between. The CDR3 length is 13 residues. The DNA of the CDR3 is TGTGCCAGCAGTTTATACCCCGGGGATGAAGCTTTCTTT. This translates into CASSLYPGDEAFF.

The V and J genes are TRBV7-9 and TRBJ1-1; 8 nucleotides align to TRBD1. CDR3 length: 15 residues. Germline loops: CDR1 SEHNR, CDR2 FQNEAQ (reference sequence). J gave up 1 base and V 6 bases, and 7 bases lay outside the gene matches. Here the CDR3 reads CASSPGGAANTEAFF. The CDR3, as DNA: TGTGCCAGCAGTCCAGGGGGCGCGGCGAACACTGAAGCTTTCTTT.

CDR3 nucleotide sequence: TGTGCCAGCAGTCTGACAGGGTTTTTAATGAATCAGCCCCAGCATTTT. Its translation is CASSLTGFLMNQPQHF. The rearrangement links TRBV27 to TRBJ1-5; 7 positions match TRBD1. The CDR3 runs 16 residues. Looked up from germline, CDR1 is MNHEY and CDR2 is SMNVEV (reference sequence). J lost 4 bases, V lost 5 bases, and 11 bases had no gene match.

The chain carries TRBV7-9 and TRBJ1-6, with D hard to call. Germline V lookup: CDR1 SEHNR, CDR2 FQNEAQ (reference sequence). V was pared by 4 bases and J by 3 bases, with 13 bases between. The CDR3 runs 16 residues. As DNA, the CDR3 is TGTGCCAGCAGCTCATGGCGAGGAAGCTATAATTCACCCCTCCACTTT. This sequence encodes CASSSWRGSYNSPLHF.

This clone appeared a few times. The V and J genes are TRBV27 and TRBJ2-2; a possible D gene is TRBD1 (6 bases). Germline V CDR1 and CDR2: MNHEY, SMNVEV (reference sequence). Trimming took off 5 bases at V and 0 bases at J, with 16 bases between the two ends. This CDR3 is built from 17 residues. CDR3 region: CASSPRGGGPNTGELFF. The CDR3 DNA is TGTGCCAGCAGTCCCCGTGGGGGCGGGCCGAACACCGGGGAGCTGTTTTTT.

V is TRBV11-2 and J is TRBJ2-7; TRBD2 agrees at 8 bases. V dropped 5 bases and J dropped 3; count of bases not matched to a gene: 12. The length of the CDR3 is 16 residues. Per germline, CDR1 SGHAT and CDR2 FQNNGV. CDR3 loop: CASSPFTSGPNYEQYF. CDR3 sequence (DNA): TGTGCCAGCAGCCCCTTTACTAGCGGCCCCAACTACGAGCAGTACTTC.

This clone was seen only once. The chain links TRBV19 to TRBJ1-1; D not certain. Between the trimmed V and J ends, which lost 5 bases and 3 bases, there was a span of 16 bases. Looked up from germline, CDR1 is LNHDA and CDR2 is SQIVND (reference sequence). CDR3 length: 15 residues. The CDR3 sequence: CASSSEEGYDTEAFF. In nucleotides, the CDR3 is TGTGCCAGTAGTTCAGAGGAGGGTTACGACACTGAAGCTTTCTTT.

In nucleotides, the CDR3 is TGTGCCAGCAGTGGGGACAGAGATAGCATGGAGACCCAGTACTTC. This sequence encodes CASSGDRDSMETQYF. This chain joins TRBV28 and TRBJ2-5; 7 nucleotides align to TRBD1. The germline CDR1 and CDR2 sequences are MDHEN and SYDVKM. There are 15 residues in the CDR3. The V segment lost 5 bases and the J segment 5 bases; nucleotides outside the gene matches: 11.

The genes are TRBV5-4 and TRBJ2-5, with D uncertain. The CDR3 is 15 residues long. Germline CDR1 is SGHNT and CDR2 is YYREEE (reference sequence). V was trimmed by 0 bases and J by 4 bases, leaving 13 bases between them. CDR3 sequence (DNA): TGTGCCAGCAGCTTGGATCAGTCTCTCTCAGAGACCCAGTACTTC. This encodes CASSLDQSLSETQYF. The variable domain in full, with the rest retrieved from reference TRBV5-4 and TRBJ2-5, is ETGVTQSPTHLIKTRGQQVTLRCSSQSGHNTVSWYQQALGQGPQFIFQYYREEENGRGNFPPRFSGLQFPNYSSELNVNALELDDSALYLCASSLDQSLSETQYFGPGTRLLVL.

The chain employs TRBV27 and TRBJ2-1; 7 nucleotides line up with TRBD1. Germline V gene data show CDR1 as MNHEY and CDR2 as SMNVEV (reference sequence). This CDR3 spans 12 amino acids. The V gene end was trimmed by 4 bases and the J gene end by 8 bases; junction bases not matched to a gene: 2. CDR3 protein: CASSSTGYEQFF. The CDR3 nucleotides are TGTGCCAGCAGTTCGACAGGGTATGAGCAGTTCTTC.

The V gene is TRBV5-4, the J gene TRBJ2-1, with TRBD2 matching over 13 bases. This CDR3 contains 17 residues. Germline CDR1 reads SGHNT; CDR2 reads YYREEE (reference sequence). Trimming at V came to 5 bases and at J to 8 bases, leaving 13 bases not matched to a gene. The CDR3 DNA sequence: TGTGCCAGCAGGCCTCCAACTAGCGGGGGGGCCGCGGATGAGCAGTTCTTC. Amino acid sequence: CASRPPTSGGAADEQFF.

This rearrangement joins TRBV9 to TRBJ1-2; D is unresolved. V was clipped by 0 bases and J by 13 bases, with 19 bases between them. This CDR3 spans 14 amino acids. Germline V gene lookup returns CDR1 SGDLS and CDR2 YYNGEE. The CDR3 bases are TGTGCCAGCAGCGTAGATCGGCAGACCCGGGAGAGCACCTTC. Its translation is CASSVDRQTRESTF.

V and J are TRBV28 and TRBJ2-1; 10 bases are a match to TRBD2. The CDR3 runs 14 residues. Per the germline V gene, CDR1 is MDHEN and CDR2 is SYDVKM. Trimming removed 8 bases from V and 5 bases from J; junction bases left unmatched: 6. This CDR3 reads CASSGLAENNEQFF. CDR3 nucleotide sequence: TGTGCCAGCTCTGGACTAGCGGAAAACAATGAGCAGTTCTTC.

V gene TRBV5-1 combines with J gene TRBJ1-2; 10 bases are a match to TRBD1. The length of the CDR3 is 16 residues. V gave up 5 bases and J gave up 8 bases; unmatched junction bases: 15. Germline CDR1 and CDR2: SGHRS and YFSETQ. In DNA form, the CDR3 reads TGCGCCAGCAGTTCCCTCAGGACAGGGGGGAACGAGGGCTACACCTTC. Its translation: CASSSLRTGGNEGYTF.

This chain uses TRBV9 with TRBJ2-4; a weak D match, TRBD1 (6 bases). V dropped 0 bases and J dropped 9 bases, with 22 bases sitting between them. The CDR3 runs 17 residues. The germline V gene has CDR1 SGDLS and CDR2 YYNGEE. The CDR3 nucleotides are TGTGCCAGCAGCGTAGGGGGTGGGGGCCCCATCGGAGGCATTCAGTACTTC. Protein: CASSVGGGGPIGGIQYF. Looking up the rest from reference TRBV9 and TRBJ2-4 gives the full variable domain: DSGVTQTPKHLITATGQRVTLRCSPRSGDLSVYWYQQSLDQGLQFLIQYYNGEERAKGNILERFSAQQFPDLHSELNLSSLELGDSALYFCASSVGGGGPIGGIQYFGAGTRLSVL.

The rearrangement joins TRBV18 to TRBJ2-7; no clear D. Trimming pared 0 bases from V and 5 bases from J, leaving 14 bases between. The CDR3 loop spans 15 amino acids. The germline gives CDR1 KGHSH, CDR2 LQKENI. The CDR3 loop is CASSPPGRLGHEQYF. The CDR3 bases are TGTGCCAGCTCACCACCCGGAAGACTTGGTCACGAGCAGTACTTC.

The chain has TRBV16 and TRBJ1-2; 7 nucleotides match TRBD1. The CDR3 has 15 residues. Unmatched junction bases numbered 12, after V lost 3 bases and J lost 8 bases. From germline, CDR1 is KGHSY and CDR2 FQNENV. The CDR3, as DNA: TGTGCCAGCAGCCATTCCCGACAGGGTTTGGGGGGCTACACCTTC. This encodes CASSHSRQGLGGYTF.